The rows below give T cell receptor beta chains drawn from one sample of a study of PD-L1 blockade in urothelial cancer. Clones were read by immunoSEQ multiplex PCR, and TCRdb kept only the in-frame ones, dropping some. The data show 90,000 to 100,000 clones, around 91% seen once. The sequenced sample was PBMCs, obtained around atezolizumab (anti-PD-L1) treatment. Every receptor here comes from a man aged 55 to 70 with urothelial cancer. The CDR3 runs from the conserved cysteine through the conserved F or W. D genes are given only for firm matches. Expanded clones get a size class; other rows say once, few or many, or leave the size out.

j_gene	abundance	v_gene	d_gene	CDR3aa	CDR3nt
TRBJ2-3	.	TRBV9	.	CASSADSPISTDTQYF	TGTGCCAGCAGCGCGGACTCCCCAATTAGCACAGATACGCAGTATTTT
TRBJ1-4	.	TRBV11-2	.	CASSKAGDLGEKLFF	TGTGCCAGCAGCAAAGCGGGGGACTTAGGGGAAAAACTGTTTTTT
TRBJ2-3	.	TRBV9	TRBD2	CASSVGTSGGAGTDTQYF	TGTGCCAGCAGCGTAGGGACTAGCGGGGGGGCAGGAACAGATACGCAGTATTTT
TRBJ1-4	.	TRBV11-2	TRBD1	CASSLLATGANEKLFF	TGTGCCAGCAGCTTGCTCGCGACAGGGGCTAATGAAAAACTGTTTTTT
TRBJ2-7	.	TRBV9	.	CASSVASIPYEQYF	TGTGCCAGCAGCGTAGCGAGTATCCCCTACGAGCAGTACTTC
TRBJ2-3	.	TRBV6-1	.	CANKGLALSTDTQYF	TGTGCCAACAAGGGCCTAGCGCTTAGCACAGATACGCAGTATTTT
TRBJ2-2	.	TRBV5-4	TRBD1	CASSRGQGAPGELFF	TGTGCCAGCAGCCGGGGACAGGGGGCGCCCGGGGAGCTGTTTTTT
TRBJ1-4	.	TRBV6-5	.	CASRAGTNEKLFF	TGTGCCAGCAGAGCCGGGACAAATGAAAAACTGTTTTTT
TRBJ1-1	.	TRBV28	.	CASTLDSLRTGTEAFF	TGTGCCAGCACCCTGGACAGCCTCAGAACGGGCACTGAAGCTTTCTTT
TRBJ1-1	.	TRBV30	.	CAHTGLGNTEAFF	TGTGCCCACACAGGGCTTGGGAACACTGAAGCTTTCTTT
TRBJ2-6	.	TRBV29-1	TRBD2	CSVENRGLAGGDGANVLTF	TGCAGCGTTGAAAACCGCGGACTAGCGGGAGGTGATGGGGCCAACGTCCTGACTTTC
TRBJ1-2	.	TRBV4-1	TRBD1	CASRLQGSRGYTF	TGCGCCAGCAGGCTACAGGGGTCTAGGGGCTACACCTTC
TRBJ2-2	.	TRBV9	TRBD1	CASSVGQGTGELFF	TGTGCCAGCAGTGTCGGACAGGGGACCGGGGAGCTGTTTTTT
TRBJ2-2	.	TRBV10-3	.	CASTGGTGELFF	TGTGCCAGTACCGGGGGCACCGGGGAGCTGTTTTTT
TRBJ1-6	few	TRBV30	.	CAWSKGVGSPLHF	TGTGCCTGGAGTAAAGGAGTAGGTTCACCCCTCCACTTT
TRBJ2-7	once	TRBV4-3	.	CASSQGSGEQYF	TGCGCCAGCAGCCAGGGTTCGGGCGAGCAGTACTTC
TRBJ2-3	few	TRBV10-3	TRBD2	CAISDAGGLVTQYF	TGTGCCATCAGTGATGCGGGGGGACTTGTTACGCAGTATTTT
TRBJ2-3	.	TRBV7-9	.	CASSLATGYFSDTQYF	TGTGCCAGCAGCTTAGCTACGGGATACTTTTCAGATACGCAGTATTTT
TRBJ2-7	.	TRBV7-9	TRBD2	CASSPSGTSGDEQYF	TGTGCCAGCAGCCCATCCGGGACTAGCGGGGACGAGCAGTACTTC
TRBJ2-1	once	TRBV5-4	TRBD1	CASSPKKGTGNEQFF	TGTGCCAGCAGCCCGAAGAAAGGGACAGGAAATGAGCAGTTCTTC
TRBJ1-3	.	TRBV7-2	TRBD1	CASSPGQGNTIYF	TGTGCCAGCAGCCCAGGACAGGGGAACACCATATATTTT
TRBJ1-4	once	TRBV4-3	.	CASSQDFAQGKKLLANEKLFF	TGCGCCAGCAGCCAAGATTTTGCGCAGGGGAAAAAGTTGTTAGCTAATGAAAAACTGTTTTTT
TRBJ1-1	few	TRBV9	.	CASSVDGGKVTEAFF	TGTGCCAGCAGCGTAGATGGAGGGAAGGTCACTGAAGCTTTCTTT
TRBJ2-5	.	TRBV5-1	TRBD1	CASSKGTAQETQYF	TGCGCCAGCAGCAAAGGGACAGCCCAAGAGACCCAGTACTTC
TRBJ1-1	.	TRBV19	TRBD1	CASSTDRRYNEAFF	TGTGCCAGTAGCACGGACAGGAGGTATAATGAAGCTTTCTTT
TRBJ1-5	.	TRBV9	.	CASSSQGASNQPQHF	TGTGCCAGCAGCTCACAGGGAGCGTCAAATCAGCCCCAGCATTTT
TRBJ1-2	.	TRBV5-1	TRBD1	CASSLPDRVERGYTF	TGCGCCAGCAGCTTACCCGACAGGGTCGAGCGGGGCTACACCTTC
TRBJ2-2	.	TRBV6-5	TRBD1	CASSFRWTGTGELFF	TGTGCCAGCAGCTTCCGTTGGACAGGCACCGGGGAGCTGTTTTTT
TRBJ2-1	.	TRBV5-1	TRBD1	CASSFWTGGPYNEQFF	TGCGCCAGCAGCTTTTGGACAGGTGGTCCCTACAATGAGCAGTTCTTC
TRBJ1-5	.	TRBV19	.	CASKGGGSNPDSNQPQHF	TGTGCCAGTAAAGGAGGAGGGAGCAACCCCGATAGCAATCAGCCCCAGCATTTT
TRBJ2-5	.	TRBV7-8	TRBD2	CASSFAGAGKETQYF	TGTGCCAGCAGCTTTGCGGGAGCGGGGAAAGAGACCCAGTACTTC
TRBJ2-5	.	TRBV4-1	TRBD2	CASSQYRTSGEETQYF	TGCGCCAGCAGCCAATATAGGACTAGCGGGGAAGAGACCCAGTACTTC
TRBJ2-5	.	TRBV11-2	TRBD2	CASSLGYGSGIIETQYF	TGTGCCAGCAGCTTAGGTTATGGTAGCGGGATAATAGAGACCCAGTACTTC
TRBJ2-7	.	TRBV6-1	.	CASGASHYEQYF	TGTGCCAGCGGGGCCTCACACTACGAGCAGTACTTC
TRBJ1-1	once	TRBV9	.	CASSVEQWNTEAFF	TGTGCCAGCAGCGTAGAACAGTGGAACACTGAAGCTTTCTTT
TRBJ2-5	once	TRBV20-1	.	CSALQETQYF	TGCAGTGCTCTCCAAGAGACCCAGTACTTC
TRBJ1-1	.	TRBV11-2	.	CASSFGRQNTEAFF	TGTGCCAGCAGCTTCGGCAGGCAGAACACTGAAGCTTTCTTT
TRBJ2-3	.	TRBV11-2	.	CASSREPTYGFTQYF	TGTGCCAGCAGCCGTGAGCCGACTTATGGCTTTACGCAGTATTTT
TRBJ2-7	.	TRBV5-6	.	CASSLTGNYEQYF	TGTGCCAGCAGCTTGACAGGGAACTACGAGCAGTACTTC
TRBJ1-3	.	TRBV5-4	.	CASSFIEQGSGNTIYF	TGTGCCAGCAGCTTTATCGAACAGGGTAGTGGAAACACCATATATTTT
TRBJ1-1	.	TRBV7-9	TRBD1	CASRPSGGWNTEAFF	TGTGCCAGCAGGCCCTCAGGGGGTTGGAACACTGAAGCTTTCTTT
TRBJ1-1	.	TRBV9	.	CASSVLGATEAFF	TGTGCCAGCAGCGTTCTGGGGGCAACTGAAGCTTTCTTT
TRBJ2-1	.	TRBV11-3	TRBD2	CASSLVSGSHNEQFF	TGTGCCAGCAGCTTAGTAAGCGGGAGCCACAATGAGCAGTTCTTC
TRBJ1-1	.	TRBV5-5	TRBD1	CASKTQTGDFAEAFF	TGTGCCAGCAAGACTCAAACAGGGGATTTCGCTGAAGCTTTCTTT
TRBJ2-5	.	TRBV28	TRBD1	CASTDRGHIAVETQYF	TGTGCCAGCACGGACAGGGGGCATATCGCGGTAGAGACCCAGTACTTC
TRBJ2-3	.	TRBV5-4	TRBD2	CASNLGGTSGRALMDTQYF	TGTGCCAGCAACCTAGGGGGGACTAGCGGGAGGGCCTTAATGGATACGCAGTATTTT
TRBJ1-6	.	TRBV7-6	TRBD1	CASSSSGGWNSPLHF	TGTGCCAGCAGCTCCTCAGGGGGCTGGAATTCACCCCTCCACTTT
TRBJ2-1	.	TRBV9	TRBD2	CASSAGLAGVVEQFF	TGTGCCAGCAGCGCGGGACTAGCGGGGGTAGTTGAGCAGTTCTTC
TRBJ2-7	.	TRBV12-5	TRBD2	CASAASGSLEQYF	TGTGCTAGTGCGGCTAGCGGGAGTCTCGAGCAGTACTTC
TRBJ2-2	.	TRBV7-2	.	CASKAGFTGELFF	TGTGCCAGCAAGGCGGGTTTCACCGGGGAGCTGTTTTTT
TRBJ2-1	.	TRBV6-6	.	CASSYSGTGADNEQFF	TGTGCCAGCAGTTACTCCGGAACGGGAGCAGACAATGAGCAGTTCTTC
TRBJ2-2	.	TRBV6-6	TRBD1	CASSQGAFRTGELFF	TGTGCCAGCTCACAGGGGGCTTTTCGCACCGGGGAGCTGTTTTTT
TRBJ2-3	.	TRBV15	.	CATSREQNRDNHPDTQYF	TGTGCCACCAGCAGAGAACAGAACCGGGACAATCACCCAGATACGCAGTATTTT
TRBJ2-5	.	TRBV11-2	TRBD2	CASRRPGLAGQETQYF	TGTGCCAGCAGACGACCGGGACTAGCGGGGCAAGAGACCCAGTACTTC
TRBJ2-5	.	TRBV27	TRBD2	CASRRGTSGEGETQYF	TGTGCCAGCAGACGAGGGACTAGCGGGGAGGGGGAGACCCAGTACTTC
TRBJ2-6	once	TRBV19	.	CASSIPGSSSGANVLTF	TGTGCCAGTAGTATTCCAGGTAGTAGCTCTGGGGCCAACGTCCTGACTTTC
TRBJ2-3	.	TRBV9	.	CASSPRLTGSTDTQYF	TGTGCCAGCAGCCCCCGATTGACAGGAAGCACAGATACGCAGTATTTT
TRBJ2-5	.	TRBV7-2	.	CASATTDQETQYF	TGTGCCAGCGCGACTACCGACCAAGAGACCCAGTACTTC
TRBJ1-3	.	TRBV14	.	CASSQDGFGGSGNTIYF	TGTGCCAGCAGCCAAGATGGATTCGGGGGCTCTGGAAACACCATATATTTT
TRBJ1-4	.	TRBV19	.	CASSIWAVGEKLFF	TGTGCCAGTAGTATTTGGGCAGTAGGTGAAAAACTGTTTTTT